This T cell receptor beta chain derives from a study of OX40 agonist ivuxolimab in advanced cancers. Repertoires were generated with immunoSEQ multiplex PCR, while TCRdb's copy carries only in-frame clones and drops some. Of 40,000 to 55,000 clones listed, approximately 80% are singletons. The count of this clone is one. This receptor was identified in an adult with an advanced solid tumor such as melanoma, head and neck, liver or kidney cancer. Sequenced material: CD4+ or CD8+ T cells sorted from blood, taken in a trial of the OX40 agonist ivuxolimab.

CDR3 residues: CASSARTGRAGHSYNEQFF. The CDR3 bases are TGTGCCAGCAGCGCCCGGACAGGGAGGGCCGGACACTCCTACAATGAGCAGTTCTTC. The chain joins TRBV7-9 to TRBJ2-1; a weak D match, TRBD1 (8 bases). Trimming cost V 5 bases and J 0 bases, with 23 bases left between them. Per the germline V gene, CDR1 is SEHNR and CDR2 is FQNEAQ (reference sequence). This CDR3 comprises 19 residues.